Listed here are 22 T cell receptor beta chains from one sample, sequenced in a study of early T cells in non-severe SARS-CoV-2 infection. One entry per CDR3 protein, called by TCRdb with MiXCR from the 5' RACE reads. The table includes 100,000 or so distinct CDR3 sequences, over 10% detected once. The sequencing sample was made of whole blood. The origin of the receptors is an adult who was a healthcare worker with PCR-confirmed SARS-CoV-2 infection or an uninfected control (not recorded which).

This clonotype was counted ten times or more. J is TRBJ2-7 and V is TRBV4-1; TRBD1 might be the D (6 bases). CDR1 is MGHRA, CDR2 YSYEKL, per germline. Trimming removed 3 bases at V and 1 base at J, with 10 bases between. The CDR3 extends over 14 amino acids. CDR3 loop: CASSHETGSYEQYF. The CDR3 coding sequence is TGCGCCAGCAGCCACGAAACAGGGTCCTACGAGCAGTACTTC.

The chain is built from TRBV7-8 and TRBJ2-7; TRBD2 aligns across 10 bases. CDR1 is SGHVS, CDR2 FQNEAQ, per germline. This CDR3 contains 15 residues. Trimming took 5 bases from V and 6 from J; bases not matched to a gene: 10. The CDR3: CASSPLAGVRGEQYF. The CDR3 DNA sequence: TGTGCCAGCAGCCCTCTAGCGGGAGTTCGTGGCGAGCAGTACTTC.

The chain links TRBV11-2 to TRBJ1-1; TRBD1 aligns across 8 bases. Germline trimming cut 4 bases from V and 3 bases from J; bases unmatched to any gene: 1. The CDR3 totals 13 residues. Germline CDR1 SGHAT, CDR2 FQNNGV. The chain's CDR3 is CASSYRGDTEAFF. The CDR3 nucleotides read TGTGCCAGCAGCTACAGGGGGGACACTGAAGCTTTCTTT.

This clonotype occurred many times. CDR3 amino acids: CASSFGRGTEETQYF. The CDR3 region has the DNA TGTGCCAGCAGCTTTGGGCGGGGCACGGAAGAGACCCAGTACTTC. V gene TRBV12-3 or TRBV12-4 combines with J gene TRBJ2-5; tentative D call: TRBD2 (6 bases). V lost 6 bases, J lost 3 bases, and 17 bases lay in between. The CDR3 runs 15 residues.

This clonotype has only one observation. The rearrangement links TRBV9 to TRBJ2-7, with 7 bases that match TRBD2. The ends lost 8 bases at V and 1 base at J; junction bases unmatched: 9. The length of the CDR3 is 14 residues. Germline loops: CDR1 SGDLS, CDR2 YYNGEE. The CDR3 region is CASGRGIQSYEQYF. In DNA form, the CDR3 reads TGTGCCAGTGGGAGGGGAATCCAATCCTACGAGCAGTACTTC.

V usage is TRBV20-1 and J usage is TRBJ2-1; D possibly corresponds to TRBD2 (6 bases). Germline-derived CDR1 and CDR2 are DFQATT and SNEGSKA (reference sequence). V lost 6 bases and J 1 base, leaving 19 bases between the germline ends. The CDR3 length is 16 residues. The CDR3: CSAPARGGMSYNEQFF. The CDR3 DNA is TGCAGTGCCCCCGCCAGAGGCGGGATGTCCTACAATGAGCAGTTCTTC.

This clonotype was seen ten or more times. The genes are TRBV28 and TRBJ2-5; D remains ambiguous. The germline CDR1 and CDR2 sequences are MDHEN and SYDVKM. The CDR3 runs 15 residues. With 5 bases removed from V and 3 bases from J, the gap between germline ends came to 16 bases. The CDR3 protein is CASSPPPPAEETQYF. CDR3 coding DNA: TGTGCCAGCAGTCCCCCCCCGCCGGCGGAAGAGACCCAGTACTTC.

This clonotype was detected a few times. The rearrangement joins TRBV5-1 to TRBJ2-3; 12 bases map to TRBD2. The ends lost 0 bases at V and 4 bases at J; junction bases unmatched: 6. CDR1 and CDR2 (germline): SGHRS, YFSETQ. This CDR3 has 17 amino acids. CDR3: CASSLGLAGVWADTQYF. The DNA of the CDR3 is TGCGCCAGCAGCTTGGGACTAGCGGGAGTATGGGCAGATACGCAGTATTTT.

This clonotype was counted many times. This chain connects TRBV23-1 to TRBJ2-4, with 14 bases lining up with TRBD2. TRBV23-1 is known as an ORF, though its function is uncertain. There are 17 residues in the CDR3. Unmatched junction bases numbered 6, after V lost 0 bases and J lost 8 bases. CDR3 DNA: TGCGCCAGCAGTCAATCGGGGACTAGCGGGAGTGGGGACATTCAGTACTTC. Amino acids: CASSQSGTSGSGDIQYF.

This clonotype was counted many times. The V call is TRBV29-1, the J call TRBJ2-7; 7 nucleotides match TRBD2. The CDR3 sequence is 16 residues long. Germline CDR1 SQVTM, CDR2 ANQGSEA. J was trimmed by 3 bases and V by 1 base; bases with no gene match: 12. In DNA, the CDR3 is TGCAGCGTTGAAGTCGGGGGGAGGGGCAAGTACTACGAGCAGTACTTC. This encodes CSVEVGGRGKYYEQYF.

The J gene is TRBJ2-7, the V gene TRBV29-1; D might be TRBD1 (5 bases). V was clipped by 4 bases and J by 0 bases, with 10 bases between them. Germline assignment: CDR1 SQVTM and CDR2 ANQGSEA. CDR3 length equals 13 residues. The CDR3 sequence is CSVVEDNSYEQYF. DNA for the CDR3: TGCAGCGTTGTAGAGGACAACTCCTACGAGCAGTACTTC.

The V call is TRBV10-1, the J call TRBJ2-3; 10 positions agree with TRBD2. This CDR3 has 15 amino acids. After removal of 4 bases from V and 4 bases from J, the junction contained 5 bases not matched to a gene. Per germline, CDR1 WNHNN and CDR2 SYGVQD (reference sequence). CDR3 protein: CASSASSGSADTQYF. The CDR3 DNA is TGCGCCAGCAGTGCCTCTAGCGGGAGTGCAGATACGCAGTATTTT.

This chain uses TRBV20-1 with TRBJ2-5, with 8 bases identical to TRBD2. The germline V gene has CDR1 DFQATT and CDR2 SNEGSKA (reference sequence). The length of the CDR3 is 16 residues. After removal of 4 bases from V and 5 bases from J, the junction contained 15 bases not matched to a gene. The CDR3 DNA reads TGCAGTGCTACCGATGGGGGCGGGAGGATTGGGGAGACCCAGTACTTC. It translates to CSATDGGGRIGETQYF.

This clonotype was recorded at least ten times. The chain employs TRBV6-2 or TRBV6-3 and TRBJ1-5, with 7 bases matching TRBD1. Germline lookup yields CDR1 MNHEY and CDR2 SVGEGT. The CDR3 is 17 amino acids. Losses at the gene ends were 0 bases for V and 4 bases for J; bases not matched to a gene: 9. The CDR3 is CASSYSRKGGRNQPQHF. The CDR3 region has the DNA TGTGCCAGCAGTTACTCGAGAAAAGGGGGCCGGAATCAGCCCCAGCATTTT.

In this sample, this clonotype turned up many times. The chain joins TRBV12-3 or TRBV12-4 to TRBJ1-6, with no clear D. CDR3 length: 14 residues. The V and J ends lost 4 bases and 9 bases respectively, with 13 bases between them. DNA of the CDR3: TGTGCCAGCAGTTATGGCGCATACCCTTCACCCCTCCACTTT. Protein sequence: CASSYGAYPSPLHF.

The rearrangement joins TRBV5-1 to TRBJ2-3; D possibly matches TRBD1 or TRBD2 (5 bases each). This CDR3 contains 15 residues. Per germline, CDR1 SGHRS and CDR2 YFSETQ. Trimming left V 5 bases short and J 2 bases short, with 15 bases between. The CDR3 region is CASSPTGLHTDTQYF. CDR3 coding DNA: TGCGCCAGCAGTCCTACGGGGCTTCACACAGATACGCAGTATTTT.

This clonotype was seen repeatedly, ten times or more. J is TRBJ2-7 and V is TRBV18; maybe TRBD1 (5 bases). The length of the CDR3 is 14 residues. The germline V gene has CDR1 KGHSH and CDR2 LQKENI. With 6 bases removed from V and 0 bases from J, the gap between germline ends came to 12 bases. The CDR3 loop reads CASSPRATSYEQYF. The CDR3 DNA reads TGTGCCAGCTCGCCCAGGGCGACCTCCTACGAGCAGTACTTC.

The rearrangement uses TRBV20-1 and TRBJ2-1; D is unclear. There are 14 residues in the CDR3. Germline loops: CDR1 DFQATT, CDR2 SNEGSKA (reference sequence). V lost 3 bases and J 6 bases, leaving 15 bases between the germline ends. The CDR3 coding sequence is TGCAGTGCTAGCCCCGCGGTTCGTTCCAATGAGCAGTTCTTC. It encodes CSASPAVRSNEQFF.

The CDR3 DNA follows: TGTGCCAGCAGCGTAGAGCCCCCGTTCGGGAATAGCAATGAGCAGTTCTTC. Encoded protein: CASSVEPPFGNSNEQFF. The chain links TRBV9 to TRBJ2-1, with a possible D match to TRBD2 (5 bases). This CDR3 has 17 residues. CDR1 and CDR2 (germline): SGDLS, YYNGEE. Trimming pared 0 bases from V and 6 bases from J, leaving 19 bases between.

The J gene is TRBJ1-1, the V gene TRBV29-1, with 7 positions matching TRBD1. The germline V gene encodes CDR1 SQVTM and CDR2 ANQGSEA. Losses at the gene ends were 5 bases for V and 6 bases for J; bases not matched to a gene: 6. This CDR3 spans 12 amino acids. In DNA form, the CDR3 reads TGCAGCGTTCGTGACAGGGCCCCTGAAGCTTTCTTT. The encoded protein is CSVRDRAPEAFF.

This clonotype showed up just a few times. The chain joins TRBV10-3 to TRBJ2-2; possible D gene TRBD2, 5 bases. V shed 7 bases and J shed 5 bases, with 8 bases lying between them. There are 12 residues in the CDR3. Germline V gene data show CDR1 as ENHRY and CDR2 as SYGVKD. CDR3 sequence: CAITRGTGELFF. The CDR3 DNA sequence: TGTGCCATCACCCGAGGGACCGGGGAGCTGTTTTTT.

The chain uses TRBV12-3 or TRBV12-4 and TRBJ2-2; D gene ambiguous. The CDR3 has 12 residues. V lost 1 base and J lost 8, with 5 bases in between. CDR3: CASSLDEGELFF. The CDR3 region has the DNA TGTGCCAGCAGTTTAGACGAGGGGGAGCTGTTTTTT.